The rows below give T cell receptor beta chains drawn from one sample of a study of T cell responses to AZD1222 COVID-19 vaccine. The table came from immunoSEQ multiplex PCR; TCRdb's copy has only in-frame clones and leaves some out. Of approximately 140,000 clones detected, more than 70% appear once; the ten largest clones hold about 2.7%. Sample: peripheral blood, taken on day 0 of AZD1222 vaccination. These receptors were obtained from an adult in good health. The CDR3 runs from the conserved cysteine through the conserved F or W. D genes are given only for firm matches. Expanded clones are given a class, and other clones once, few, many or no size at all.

CDR3 DNA: TGCAGTGTGGGGGGGGCTTATGGCTACACCTTC; CDR3 protein: CSVGGAYGYTF; clone size: .; J gene: TRBJ1-2; D gene: .; V gene: TRBV20-1
CDR3 DNA: TGTGCCAGCAGCGGACAGGGCGGCCTGAGGAAAGCTTTCTTT; CDR3 protein: CASSGQGGLRKAFF; clone size: .; J gene: TRBJ1-1; D gene: TRBD1; V gene: TRBV9
CDR3 DNA: TGTGCCAGCACCCCGGGGATTCAGAACACTGAAGCTTTCTTT; CDR3 protein: CASTPGIQNTEAFF; clone size: .; J gene: TRBJ1-1; D gene: .; V gene: TRBV2
CDR3 DNA: TGTGCCAGCAGCTCCGGGCCAAGCTCCTACAATGAGCAGTTCTTC; CDR3 protein: CASSSGPSSYNEQFF; clone size: once; J gene: TRBJ2-1; D gene: .; V gene: TRBV11-2
CDR3 DNA: TGTGCCAGCACCCAGCCGACAGGGAACACTGAAGCTTTCTTT; CDR3 protein: CASTQPTGNTEAFF; clone size: .; J gene: TRBJ1-1; D gene: .; V gene: TRBV6-5
CDR3 DNA: TGCGCCAGCAGCTTGGACACAAACACCGGGGAGCTGTTTTTT; CDR3 protein: CASSLDTNTGELFF; clone size: .; J gene: TRBJ2-2; D gene: .; V gene: TRBV5-1
CDR3 DNA: TGTGCCAGCAGTCGTAGTAGCGGGAGTTCGTCCCGACTCTACGAGCAGTACTTC; CDR3 protein: CASSRSSGSSSRLYEQYF; clone size: once; J gene: TRBJ2-7; D gene: TRBD2; V gene: TRBV28
CDR3 DNA: TGTGCCAGCATGTGGGACAGATCCTACGAGCAGTACTTC; CDR3 protein: CASMWDRSYEQYF; clone size: few; J gene: TRBJ2-7; D gene: TRBD1; V gene: TRBV2
CDR3 DNA: TGTGCCAGCAGCTTAGGGAGGGGAAACACCATATATTTT; CDR3 protein: CASSLGRGNTIYF; clone size: .; J gene: TRBJ1-3; D gene: .; V gene: TRBV13
CDR3 DNA: TGTGCCAGCAGTTTATCCCCCCTTACTAGCGGGAATTTCGATAATGAGCAGTTCTTC; CDR3 protein: CASSLSPLTSGNFDNEQFF; clone size: .; J gene: TRBJ2-1; D gene: TRBD2; V gene: TRBV28
CDR3 DNA: TGTGCCACCAGCAGCCAGACAGGGGGTCCTGGCTACACCTTC; CDR3 protein: CATSSQTGGPGYTF; clone size: .; J gene: TRBJ1-2; D gene: TRBD1; V gene: TRBV15
CDR3 DNA: TGTGCCTGGGGACGGACGGCTAACTATGGCTACACCTTC; CDR3 protein: CAWGRTANYGYTF; clone size: .; J gene: TRBJ1-2; D gene: .; V gene: TRBV30
CDR3 DNA: TGTGCCAGCAGCTTGGCGGGGGACGACGGCACCGGGGAGCTGTTTTTT; CDR3 protein: CASSLAGDDGTGELFF; clone size: once; J gene: TRBJ2-2; D gene: .; V gene: TRBV5-4
CDR3 DNA: TGCAGCGTAGCCGGCTTCGTTACCGGGGAGCTGTTTTTT; CDR3 protein: CSVAGFVTGELFF; clone size: .; J gene: TRBJ2-2; D gene: .; V gene: TRBV29-1
CDR3 DNA: TGTGCCAGTATCGGCGGGAGTGTCCCAACCAGGCAGTTCTTC; CDR3 protein: CASIGGSVPTRQFF; clone size: .; J gene: TRBJ2-1; D gene: TRBD2; V gene: TRBV19
CDR3 DNA: TGTGCCAGCAGCGTAGGGGATACTGAAGCTTTCTTT; CDR3 protein: CASSVGDTEAFF; clone size: .; J gene: TRBJ1-1; D gene: .; V gene: TRBV9
CDR3 DNA: TGTGCCAGCAGCCAAGATCTCGGTCAAAGGCCCTACAATGAGCAGTTCTTC; CDR3 protein: CASSQDLGQRPYNEQFF; clone size: .; J gene: TRBJ2-1; D gene: .; V gene: TRBV3-1/TRBV3-2
CDR3 DNA: TGTGCCAGCAGTTTAAAGTTGGGGGGGACACTCCAAGAGACCCAGTACTTC; CDR3 protein: CASSLKLGGTLQETQYF; clone size: many; J gene: TRBJ2-5; D gene: .; V gene: TRBV27
CDR3 DNA: TGTGCCAGCAGTTTATGGGCCCCTACGTCGGGACTGAAGTATCAGGTCCAGCATTTT; CDR3 protein: CASSLWAPTSGLKYQVQHF; clone size: .; J gene: TRBJ1-5; D gene: .; V gene: TRBV27
CDR3 DNA: TGTGCCAGCAGCCAAGACCTACTCCCTTTTAAAGGGACTGGAAACACCATATATTTT; CDR3 protein: CASSQDLLPFKGTGNTIYF; clone size: once; J gene: TRBJ1-3; D gene: .; V gene: TRBV4-2
CDR3 DNA: TGCGCCAGCAGCCATCCCTATGGGGGGGTGGGCGGCTACACCTTC; CDR3 protein: CASSHPYGGVGGYTF; clone size: once; J gene: TRBJ1-2; D gene: .; V gene: TRBV4-1
CDR3 DNA: TGTGCCAGCAGCTCCTATTTGAACACTGAAGCTTTCTTT; CDR3 protein: CASSSYLNTEAFF; clone size: .; J gene: TRBJ1-1; D gene: .; V gene: TRBV7-3
CDR3 DNA: TGCGCCAGCAGCGCAACTAGCGGGAGGGCAGATACGCAGTATTTT; CDR3 protein: CASSATSGRADTQYF; clone size: .; J gene: TRBJ2-3; D gene: TRBD2; V gene: TRBV5-1
CDR3 DNA: TGTGCCAGCAGTTACGACCTCCGGGGGGCAGGCGAGCAGTACTTC; CDR3 protein: CASSYDLRGAGEQYF; clone size: .; J gene: TRBJ2-7; D gene: .; V gene: TRBV6-6
CDR3 DNA: TGTGCCAGCAGCTTTAGACGCGGGGACACCGGGGAGCTGTTTTTT; CDR3 protein: CASSFRRGDTGELFF; clone size: .; J gene: TRBJ2-2; D gene: .; V gene: TRBV7-2
CDR3 DNA: TGTGCCAGCAGCTGGCAGGGGAATTCACCCCTCCACTTT; CDR3 protein: CASSWQGNSPLHF; clone size: .; J gene: TRBJ1-6; D gene: .; V gene: TRBV6-5
CDR3 DNA: TGTGCCAGCAGTTACTACGGGACAGGGGGCACTGAGACCCAGTACTTC; CDR3 protein: CASSYYGTGGTETQYF; clone size: .; J gene: TRBJ2-5; D gene: TRBD1; V gene: TRBV6-5
CDR3 DNA: TGTGCCAGCAGCTTAGAACGGCCTTCGGGCGGCGTTGGCTGGGAGCTGTTTTTT; CDR3 protein: CASSLERPSGGVGWELFF; clone size: .; J gene: TRBJ2-2; D gene: .; V gene: TRBV7-6
CDR3 DNA: TGTGCCAGCAGTCCCGCGCGGGGGAGTGAAAAACTGTTTTTT; CDR3 protein: CASSPARGSEKLFF; clone size: .; J gene: TRBJ1-4; D gene: .; V gene: TRBV28
CDR3 DNA: TGCAGCGTTGAGGCAAATACCTATGGCTACACCTTC; CDR3 protein: CSVEANTYGYTF; clone size: .; J gene: TRBJ1-2; D gene: .; V gene: TRBV29-1
CDR3 DNA: TGTGCCAGCAGCTTAGCCGCGGGATGGAAGGGAGAGACCCAGTACTTC; CDR3 protein: CASSLAAGWKGETQYF; clone size: .; J gene: TRBJ2-5; D gene: .; V gene: TRBV7-9
CDR3 DNA: TGTGCCAGCAGCAATGGACTAGTAGCCGGGGCCAACGTCCTGACTTTC; CDR3 protein: CASSNGLVAGANVLTF; clone size: .; J gene: TRBJ2-6; D gene: TRBD2; V gene: TRBV7-8
CDR3 DNA: TGTGCCAGCAGTTACTCGCGGGATATGAACACTGAAGCTTTCTTT; CDR3 protein: CASSYSRDMNTEAFF; clone size: .; J gene: TRBJ1-1; D gene: .; V gene: TRBV6-2/TRBV6-3
CDR3 DNA: TGTGCCAGCAGCCAAGAGGCACCTCTCAGGGGAACCGGGGAGCTGTTTTTT; CDR3 protein: CASSQEAPLRGTGELFF; clone size: .; J gene: TRBJ2-2; D gene: .; V gene: TRBV14
CDR3 DNA: TGTGCCAGCAGCTTGGGCCAGCTCACTGAAGCTTTCTTT; CDR3 protein: CASSLGQLTEAFF; clone size: .; J gene: TRBJ1-1; D gene: .; V gene: TRBV5-5
CDR3 DNA: TGCGCCAGCAGCCAAGAGATAAGTGGGGGGCGCAGTATCCCCTACGAGCAGTACTTC; CDR3 protein: CASSQEISGGRSIPYEQYF; clone size: .; J gene: TRBJ2-7; D gene: .; V gene: TRBV4-3
CDR3 DNA: TGTGCCAGCAGCCAAGTGGGGAGCTCCTATAATTCACCCCTCCACTTT; CDR3 protein: CASSQVGSSYNSPLHF; clone size: .; J gene: TRBJ1-6; D gene: .; V gene: TRBV3-1/TRBV3-2
CDR3 DNA: TGTGCCAGCTCACCAGGGAAAATAGCGGGAGGAGGCGAGCAGTTCTTC; CDR3 protein: CASSPGKIAGGGEQFF; clone size: .; J gene: TRBJ2-1; D gene: TRBD2; V gene: TRBV18
CDR3 DNA: TGCGCCAGCAGCCGACAGGGGAACACTGAAGCTTTCTTT; CDR3 protein: CASSRQGNTEAFF; clone size: few; J gene: TRBJ1-1; D gene: TRBD1; V gene: TRBV5-1
CDR3 DNA: TGTGCCAGCAGTCTCAGTGCGGGACGTGATACGCAGTATTTT; CDR3 protein: CASSLSAGRDTQYF; clone size: .; J gene: TRBJ2-3; D gene: .; V gene: TRBV28
CDR3 DNA: TGTGCCAGCAGTATTGGACAGGGGGGAAACAATGAGCAGTTCTTC; CDR3 protein: CASSIGQGGNNEQFF; clone size: once; J gene: TRBJ2-1; D gene: TRBD1; V gene: TRBV27
CDR3 DNA: TGTGCCAGCAGCTTTTCCCGAAGACTAGCGCCGAGCCCGAGCTCCTACGAGCAGTACTTC; CDR3 protein: CASSFSRRLAPSPSSYEQYF; clone size: .; J gene: TRBJ2-7; D gene: TRBD2; V gene: TRBV5-4
CDR3 DNA: TGTGCCAGCAGAACCCCCACGGGGTACGAAGCTTTCTTT; CDR3 protein: CASRTPTGYEAFF; clone size: .; J gene: TRBJ1-1; D gene: .; V gene: TRBV12-3/TRBV12-4
CDR3 DNA: TGTGCCAGCAGCGTAGGCAGCGGGAGGCACTACGAGCAGTACTTC; CDR3 protein: CASSVGSGRHYEQYF; clone size: .; J gene: TRBJ2-7; D gene: TRBD2; V gene: TRBV9
CDR3 DNA: TGTGCCAGCAGCATCCGGGGTGGCTCCTACGAGCAGTACTTC; CDR3 protein: CASSIRGGSYEQYF; clone size: once; J gene: TRBJ2-7; D gene: .; V gene: TRBV11-2
CDR3 DNA: TGCGCCAGCAGCATCCTAGGGAACAATGAGCAGTTCTTC; CDR3 protein: CASSILGNNEQFF; clone size: .; J gene: TRBJ2-1; D gene: .; V gene: TRBV5-1
CDR3 DNA: TGTGCCAGCAGCCCATGGACTAATCCGGGCGGGGAGCTGTTTTTT; CDR3 protein: CASSPWTNPGGELFF; clone size: .; J gene: TRBJ2-2; D gene: .; V gene: TRBV9
CDR3 DNA: TGTGCCAGCAGTTACTTCGGACAGGCCAATCAGCCCCAGCATTTT; CDR3 protein: CASSYFGQANQPQHF; clone size: .; J gene: TRBJ1-5; D gene: TRBD1; V gene: TRBV6-6
CDR3 DNA: TGTGCCAGCAGTTCATCCGGGACAGGGTCAACAGATACGCAGTATTTT; CDR3 protein: CASSSSGTGSTDTQYF; clone size: .; J gene: TRBJ2-3; D gene: TRBD1; V gene: TRBV28
CDR3 DNA: TGCGCCAGCAGCCAAGATGGAGTCTACTCTGGAAACACCATATATTTT; CDR3 protein: CASSQDGVYSGNTIYF; clone size: .; J gene: TRBJ1-3; D gene: .; V gene: TRBV4-1
CDR3 DNA: TGTGCCAGCAGTCCCTTAGAGGGGGGGTACAATGAGCAGTTCTTC; CDR3 protein: CASSPLEGGYNEQFF; clone size: .; J gene: TRBJ2-1; D gene: .; V gene: TRBV27
CDR3 DNA: TGTGCCAGCAGCTCCCGGGACAGGGGCCAAAACATTCAGTACTTC; CDR3 protein: CASSSRDRGQNIQYF; clone size: .; J gene: TRBJ2-4; D gene: TRBD1; V gene: TRBV7-2
CDR3 DNA: TGTGCCAGCAGCCCAGCCCCGAACACTGAAGCTTTCTTT; CDR3 protein: CASSPAPNTEAFF; clone size: once; J gene: TRBJ1-1; D gene: .; V gene: TRBV14